This TCR beta chain was captured by sequencing in a study of early T cells in non-severe SARS-CoV-2 infection (dated by TCRdb to the early 2020s). For the study in its entirety: Bulk RNA from unsorted whole blood was used for TCR sequencing, so alpha and beta chains could not be paired. Overall results and qualifications from the work: VDJdb matching was skewed toward anti-spike CD8 responses and likely underestimated virus-specific expansions, missing private and CD4 specificities.

Based on the germline V gene (reference sequence), the CDR1 and CDR2 sequences are MNHEY and SMNVEV. The CDR3, from cysteine to phenylalanine, totals 13 residues. The DNA shown is the 39-base CDR3, in frame from base 1. Relative to germline, V is 5 bases shorter and J is 3 bases shorter, with 10 bases between their ends. A case-control design nested within a healthcare worker cohort in London, UK, was used, with weekly nasopharyngeal swab PCR tests and blood sampling performed. Between 23 and 31 March 2020, the week of the UK lockdown, healthcare workers were enrolled and then followed up weekly for as long as 16 weeks. Libraries were prepared through 5' RACE. This sample was sequenced with a NextSeq 500. In the TCR library protocol, unique molecular identifiers were attached to individual cDNA molecules to correct for PCR bias and sequencing error. Both TCR alpha and beta chains were sequenced, and tight co-correlation was observed between alpha and beta sequence abundances in each sample. The study's own analysis went as follows. V gene, J gene and CDR3 annotation of TCR sequences was performed with Decombinator V4. Expanded TCRs were defined as changing significantly between any two time points under a Poisson model with p below 0.0001. TCR abundances were normalised to the total number of TCRs sequenced in each sample and reported as counts per million. TRAV1-2 paired with TRAJ12, TRAJ20 or TRAJ33 defined MAIT TCRs, while TRAV10 paired with TRAJ18 defined iNKT TCRs. VDJdb, accessed on 1 November 2021, was searched for TCRs annotated for CMV, EBV and SARS-CoV-2, and TCRs annotated for more than one antigen were excluded. TCRdb reworked the public reads: Q25 trimming with fastp, MiXCR clone assembly, productive beta chains retained. Entries that share a CDR3 protein sequence are merged under the most common genes and DNA. TCRdb, not the original authors, processed these V and J calls. The sample has 65,000 to 85,000 distinct CDR3 sequences on record, 13% of them singletons. The ten largest make up about 1.1% of the sample.

This clonotype occurred a few times. No antigen is known for it. No much larger clone is present one base from it, and per-base qualities are unavailable. The clonotype was recovered from an adult who was a healthcare worker with PCR-confirmed SARS-CoV-2 infection or an uninfected control (not recorded which). The material sequenced was whole blood. The chain is encoded by TRBV27 joined to TRBJ2-5, with TRBD2 tentatively as D gene (5 bases match). The CDR3: CASSIYGEETQYF. The nucleotides are TGTGCCAGCAGTATATACGGGGAAGAGACCCAGTACTTC.